Reported below is one T cell receptor beta chain. As yet, its antigen is unknown. The junction differs from germline at one of its ends, possibly a read error. TCR beta VDJ and CDR3 were profiled, and genomic DNA was the template. Each CDR3 protein is one row after TCRdb ran MiXCR on the reads. The sample holds hundreds of thousands of distinct CDR3 sequences, about two thirds seen once. The data are from a study of CD8+CD57+ T cells in acquired aplastic anemia. Study-wide context: Isolated CD4+ and CD8+ cells, once sorted, yielded DNA averaging around 2.9 ug. An average of roughly 11 million reads for CD4+ cells was obtained from healthy donors.

The CDR3 consists of 14 residues. Germline loops: CDR1 MNHEY, CDR2 SVGAGI. Study findings and constraints: A significant difference in CD8+ Simpson's diversity between patients and controls was not found. Patients and controls had in common 25 to 30 CD8+ CDR3 sequences.

The sample was sorted CD4+, CD8+, or CD8+CD57+ T cells (not recorded which) from PBMCs. The rearrangement joins TRBV6-5 to TRBJ2-7; 8 bases are a match to TRBD1. This receptor was identified in a human donor in good health, serving as a control. The CDR3 nucleotides read TGTACCAGCATTAGGGACAGGAGCTCCTACGAGCAGTGCTTC. Protein sequence: CTSIRDRSSYEQCF.